Listed below are T cell receptor beta chains from one sample, sequenced in a study of shared clonotypes between healthy human individuals. Sequencing was performed with immunoSEQ multiplex PCR; in TCRdb, only in-frame clones are kept and a portion is missing. The sample contains millions of clones, just under 95% of which appear only once. Sequencing was performed on naive CD8+ T cells sorted from blood. These receptors were taken from a man aged 18 to 30 in good health. CDR3s include the opening cysteine and the closing phenylalanine or tryptophan.

CDR3 length	V gene	CDR3 protein
13	TRBV18	CASSLPPPDEQYF
14	TRBV6-5	CASSYGTVTGELFF
14	TRBV6-1	CASSLDSNNQPQHF
15	TRBV6-4	CASSDYSGAYNEQFF
17	TRBV27	CASSPRYLGGPYNEQFF
10	TRBV30	CAWSVDTQYF
15	TRBV2	CASRVAGTNTGELFF
17	TRBV29-1	CSVSLAGVKPSTDTQYF
17	TRBV7-6	CASSLVAGSGYQETQYF
15	TRBV27	CASSRDSSSGNTIYF
16	TRBV4-1	CASSQVSDRSQETQYF
14	TRBV5-8	CASRNRKTKNIQYF
14	TRBV4-1	CASSQESLGTEAFF
12	TRBV6-6	CASSYGEYEQYF
14	TRBV5-8	CASRPRGENYGYTF
15	TRBV19	CASTRIGGMYDGAFF
16	TRBV2	CASKEGVAGAESPLHF
13	TRBV4-1	CASSQGDSSEAFF
17	TRBV19	CASSAPGTENPNWGYTF
11	TRBV19	CAWRGTHEQYF
15	TRBV7-9	CASSPPGAMNTEAFF
18	TRBV18	CASSLSRTELRSSYEQYF
15	TRBV4-1	CASSRLDRDGETQYF
17	TRBV5-6	CASSLNFGEGDNYGYTF
16	TRBV4-3	CASSQERGRGRNEQFF
13	TRBV6-6	CASGRANTGELFF
14	TRBV5-6	CASSDVDLSYEQYF
15	TRBV9	CASSVGEGVNSPLHF
13	TRBV29-1	CSVGQGFADTQYF
13	TRBV9	CASSVVEDHEQFF
14	TRBV7-6	CASSPQGGGYEQYF
15	TRBV6-5	CASSSTMGLRVEQYF
16	TRBV5-1	CASSLGGTGDYNEQFF
16	TRBV10-3	CAISDEEGFDTDTQYF
12	TRBV5-4	CASSLSGGGYTF
14	TRBV19	CASSEWGASYEQYF
13	TRBV7-6	CASSRHSSYEQYF
16	TRBV29-1	CSVEDFWDSANYGYTF
16	TRBV4-1	CASSQAWGREDNEQFF
15	TRBV10-2	CASSESRQGNYEQYF
14	TRBV11-2	CASSFLGGWETQYF
15	TRBV7-9	CASSLDSGKGNTQYF
12	TRBV7-8	CASSPDNYEQYF
13	TRBV11-2	CASSLGAGYEQYF